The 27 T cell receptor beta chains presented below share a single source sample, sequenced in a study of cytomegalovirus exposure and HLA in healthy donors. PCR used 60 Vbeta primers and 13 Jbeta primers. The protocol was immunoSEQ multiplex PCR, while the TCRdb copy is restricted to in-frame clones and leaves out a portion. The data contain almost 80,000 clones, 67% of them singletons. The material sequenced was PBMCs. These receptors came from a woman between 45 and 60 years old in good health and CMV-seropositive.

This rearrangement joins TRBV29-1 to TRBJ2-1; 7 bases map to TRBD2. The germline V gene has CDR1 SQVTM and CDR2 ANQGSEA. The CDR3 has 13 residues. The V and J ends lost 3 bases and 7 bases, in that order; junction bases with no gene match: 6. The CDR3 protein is CSVEGLYQNEQFF. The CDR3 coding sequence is TGCAGCGTTGAGGGACTATATCAGAATGAGCAGTTCTTC.

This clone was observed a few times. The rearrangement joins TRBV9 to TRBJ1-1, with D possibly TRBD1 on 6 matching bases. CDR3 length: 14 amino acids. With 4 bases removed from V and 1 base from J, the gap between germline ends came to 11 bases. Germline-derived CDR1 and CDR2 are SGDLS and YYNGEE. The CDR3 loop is CASSPYRENTEAFF. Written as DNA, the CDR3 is TGTGCCAGCAGCCCTTACAGGGAGAACACTGAAGCTTTCTTT. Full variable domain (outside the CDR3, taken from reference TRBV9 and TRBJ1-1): DSGVTQTPKHLITATGQRVTLRCSPRSGDLSVYWYQQSLDQGLQFLIQYYNGEERAKGNILERFSAQQFPDLHSELNLSSLELGDSALYFCASSPYRENTEAFFGQGTRLTVV.

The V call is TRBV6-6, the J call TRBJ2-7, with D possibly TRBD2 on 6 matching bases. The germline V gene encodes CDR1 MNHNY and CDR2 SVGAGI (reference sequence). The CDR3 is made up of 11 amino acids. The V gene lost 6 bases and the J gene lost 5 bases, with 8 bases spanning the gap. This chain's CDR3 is CASRAGHEQYF. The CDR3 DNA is TGTGCCAGCAGGGCGGGGCACGAGCAGTACTTC.

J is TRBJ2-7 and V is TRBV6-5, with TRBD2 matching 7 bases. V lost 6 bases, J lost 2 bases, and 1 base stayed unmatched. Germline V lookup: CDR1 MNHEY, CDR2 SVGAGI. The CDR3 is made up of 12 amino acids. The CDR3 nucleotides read TGTGCCAGCAGGGGGACTACCTACGAGCAGTACTTC. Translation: CASRGTTYEQYF.

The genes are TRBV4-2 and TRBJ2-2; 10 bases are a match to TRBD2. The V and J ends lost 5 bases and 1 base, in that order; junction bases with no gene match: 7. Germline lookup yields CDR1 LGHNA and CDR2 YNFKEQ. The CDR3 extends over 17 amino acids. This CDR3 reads CASSSTSGGGNTGELFF. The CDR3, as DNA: TGTGCCAGCAGCTCAACCAGCGGGGGGGGGAACACCGGGGAGCTGTTTTTT.

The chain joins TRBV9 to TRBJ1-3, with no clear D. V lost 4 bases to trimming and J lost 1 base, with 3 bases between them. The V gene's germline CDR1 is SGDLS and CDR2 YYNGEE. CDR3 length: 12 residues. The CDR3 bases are TGTGCCAGCAGCCCGTCTGGAAACACCATATATTTT. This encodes CASSPSGNTIYF. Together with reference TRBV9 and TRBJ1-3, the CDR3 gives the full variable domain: DSGVTQTPKHLITATGQRVTLRCSPRSGDLSVYWYQQSLDQGLQFLIQYYNGEERAKGNILERFSAQQFPDLHSELNLSSLELGDSALYFCASSPSGNTIYFGEGSWLTVV.

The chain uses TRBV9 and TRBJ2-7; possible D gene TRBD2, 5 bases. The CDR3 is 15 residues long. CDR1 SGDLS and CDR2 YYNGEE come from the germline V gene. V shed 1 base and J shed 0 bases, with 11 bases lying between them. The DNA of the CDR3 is TGTGCCAGCAGCGTAAGGCGGGCCCGCTCCTACGAGCAGTACTTC. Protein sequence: CASSVRRARSYEQYF.

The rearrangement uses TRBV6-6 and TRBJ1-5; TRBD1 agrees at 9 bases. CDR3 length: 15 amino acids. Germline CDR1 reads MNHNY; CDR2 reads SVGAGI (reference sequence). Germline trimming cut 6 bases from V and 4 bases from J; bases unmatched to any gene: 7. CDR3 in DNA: TGTGCCAGCAGCCCTGACAGGGGGGGAAATCAGCCCCAGCATTTT. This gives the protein CASSPDRGGNQPQHF.

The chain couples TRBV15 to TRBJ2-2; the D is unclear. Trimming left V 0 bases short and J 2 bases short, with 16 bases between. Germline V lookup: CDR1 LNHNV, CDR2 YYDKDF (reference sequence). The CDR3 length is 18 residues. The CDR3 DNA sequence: TGTGCCACCAGCAGAGAACTCAGCAGACTTTTTAACACCGGGGAGCTGTTTTTT. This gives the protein CATSRELSRLFNTGELFF. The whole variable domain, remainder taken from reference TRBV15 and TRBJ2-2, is DAMVIQNPRYQVTQFGKPVTLSCSQTLNHNVMYWYQQKSSQAPKLLFHYYDKDFNNEADTPDNFQSRRPNTSFCFLDIRSPGLGDTAMYLCATSRELSRLFNTGELFFGEGSRLTVL.

CDR3 in amino acids: CASSRVGQGGNYGYTF. CDR3 nucleotides: TGTGCCAGCAGCCGAGTAGGACAGGGTGGCAATTATGGCTACACCTTC. The chain combines TRBV4-2 with TRBJ1-2, with 8 bases fitting TRBD1. V lost 4 bases, J lost 5 bases, and 12 bases stayed unmatched. The CDR3 covers 16 residues. Germline CDR1 reads LGHNA; CDR2 reads YNFKEQ.

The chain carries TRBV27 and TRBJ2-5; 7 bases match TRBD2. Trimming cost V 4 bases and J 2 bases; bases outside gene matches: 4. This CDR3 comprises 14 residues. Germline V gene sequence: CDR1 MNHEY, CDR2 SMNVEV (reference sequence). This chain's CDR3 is CASSSAGIQETQYF. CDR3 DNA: TGTGCCAGCAGTTCAGCGGGGATACAAGAGACCCAGTACTTC.

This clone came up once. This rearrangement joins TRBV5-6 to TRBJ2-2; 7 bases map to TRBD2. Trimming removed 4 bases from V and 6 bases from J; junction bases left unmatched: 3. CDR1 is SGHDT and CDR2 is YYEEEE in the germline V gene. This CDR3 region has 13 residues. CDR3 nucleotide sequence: TGTGCCAGCAGCCGAGGGAGGGCCGGGGAGCTGTTTTTT. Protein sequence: CASSRGRAGELFF.

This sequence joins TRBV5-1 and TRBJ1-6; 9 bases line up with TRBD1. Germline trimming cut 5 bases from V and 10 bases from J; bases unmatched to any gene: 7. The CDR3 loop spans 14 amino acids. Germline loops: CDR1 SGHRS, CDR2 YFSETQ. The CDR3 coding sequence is TGCGCCAGCAGGCCGGGACAGGGTGTGTCACCCCTCCACTTT. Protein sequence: CASRPGQGVSPLHF.

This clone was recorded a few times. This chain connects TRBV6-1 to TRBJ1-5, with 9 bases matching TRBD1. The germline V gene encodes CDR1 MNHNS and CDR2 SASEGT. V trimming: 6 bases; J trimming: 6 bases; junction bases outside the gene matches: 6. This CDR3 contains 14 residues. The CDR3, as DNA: TGTGCCAGCAGGTCCGGGACAGGGACTCAGCCCCAGCATTTT. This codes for CASRSGTGTQPQHF.

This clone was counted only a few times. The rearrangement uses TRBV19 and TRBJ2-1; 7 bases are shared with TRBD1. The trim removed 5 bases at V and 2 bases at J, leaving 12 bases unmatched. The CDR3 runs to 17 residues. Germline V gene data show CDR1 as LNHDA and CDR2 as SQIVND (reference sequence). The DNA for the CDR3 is TGTGCCAGTAGTCTCCGCCCCGGGACAGAGACCTACAATGAGCAGTTCTTC. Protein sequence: CASSLRPGTETYNEQFF.

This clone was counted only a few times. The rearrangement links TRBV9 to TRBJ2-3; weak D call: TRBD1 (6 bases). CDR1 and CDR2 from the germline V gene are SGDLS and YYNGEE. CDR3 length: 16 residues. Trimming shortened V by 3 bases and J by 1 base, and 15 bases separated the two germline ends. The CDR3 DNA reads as TGTGCCAGCAGCGCCCACAGGGTTCAAGGCACAGATACGCAGTATTTT. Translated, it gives CASSAHRVQGTDTQYF. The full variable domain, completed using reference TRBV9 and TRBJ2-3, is DSGVTQTPKHLITATGQRVTLRCSPRSGDLSVYWYQQSLDQGLQFLIQYYNGEERAKGNILERFSAQQFPDLHSELNLSSLELGDSALYFCASSAHRVQGTDTQYFGPGTRLTVL.

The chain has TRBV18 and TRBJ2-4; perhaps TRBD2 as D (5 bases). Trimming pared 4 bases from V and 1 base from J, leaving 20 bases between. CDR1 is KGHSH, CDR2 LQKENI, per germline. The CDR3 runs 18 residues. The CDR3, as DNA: TGTGCCAGCTCACTAACCGGGGTAACGCCGCGGGCCAAAAACATTCAGTACTTC. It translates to CASSLTGVTPRAKNIQYF.

CDR3 nucleotides: TGTGCCAGCAGCTTGGAGGACAGGGGGCAGGACACCTTC. Amino acid sequence: CASSLEDRGQDTF. The chain uses TRBV5-4 and TRBJ1-2; 11 bases are shared with TRBD1. Germline V gene sequence: CDR1 SGHNT, CDR2 YYREEE (reference sequence). The CDR3 extends over 13 amino acids. V gave up 0 bases and J gave up 12 bases; unmatched junction bases: 4. Full variable domain (rest looked up from reference TRBV5-4 and TRBJ1-2): ETGVTQSPTHLIKTRGQQVTLRCSSQSGHNTVSWYQQALGQGPQFIFQYYREEENGRGNFPPRFSGLQFPNYSSELNVNALELDDSALYLCASSLEDRGQDTFGSGTRLTVV.

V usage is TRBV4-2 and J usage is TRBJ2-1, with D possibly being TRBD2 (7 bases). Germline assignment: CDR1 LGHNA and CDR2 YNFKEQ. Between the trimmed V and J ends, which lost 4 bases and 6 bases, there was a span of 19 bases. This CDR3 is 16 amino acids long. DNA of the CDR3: TGTGCCAGCAGCCCGGCAAGGGGGGGATTTTTCAATGAGCAGTTCTTC. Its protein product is CASSPARGGFFNEQFF.

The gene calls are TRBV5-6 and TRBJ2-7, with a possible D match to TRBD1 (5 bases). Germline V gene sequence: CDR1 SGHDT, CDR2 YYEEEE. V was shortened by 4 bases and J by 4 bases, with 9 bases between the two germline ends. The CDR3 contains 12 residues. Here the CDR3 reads CASSVTDYEQYV. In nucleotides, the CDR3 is TGTGCCAGCAGCGTGACAGATTACGAGCAGTACGTC.

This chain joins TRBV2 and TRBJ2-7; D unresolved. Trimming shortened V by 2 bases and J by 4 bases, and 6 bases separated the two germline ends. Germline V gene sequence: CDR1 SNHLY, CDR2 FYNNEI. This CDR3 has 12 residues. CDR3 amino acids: CASSESGYEQYF. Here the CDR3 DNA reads TGTGCCAGCAGTGAATCGGGTTACGAGCAGTACTTC.

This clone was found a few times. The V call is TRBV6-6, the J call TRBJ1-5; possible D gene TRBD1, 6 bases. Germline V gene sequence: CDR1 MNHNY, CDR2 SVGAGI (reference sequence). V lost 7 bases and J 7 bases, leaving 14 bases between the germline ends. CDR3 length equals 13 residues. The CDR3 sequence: CASKIRGGQPQHF. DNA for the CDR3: TGTGCCAGCAAAATCAGGGGTGGACAGCCCCAGCATTTT.

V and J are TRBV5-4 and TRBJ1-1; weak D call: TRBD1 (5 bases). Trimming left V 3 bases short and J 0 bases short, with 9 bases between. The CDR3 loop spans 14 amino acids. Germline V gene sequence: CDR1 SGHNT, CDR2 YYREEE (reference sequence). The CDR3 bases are TGTGCCAGCAGCTACGGGGGGATGAACACTGAAGCTTTCTTT. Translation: CASSYGGMNTEAFF.

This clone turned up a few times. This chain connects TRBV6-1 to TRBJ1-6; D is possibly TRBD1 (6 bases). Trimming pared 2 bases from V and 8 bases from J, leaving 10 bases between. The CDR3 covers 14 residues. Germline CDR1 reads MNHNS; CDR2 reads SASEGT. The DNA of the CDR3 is TGTGCCAGCAGTGAAAAGACAGGCTATTCACCCCTCCACTTT. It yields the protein CASSEKTGYSPLHF.

CDR3 coding DNA: TGTGCCAGTACCTTTACGGGGTCTGGCTATGGCTACACCTTC. This translates into CASTFTGSGYGYTF. J is TRBJ1-2 and V is TRBV28; D call uncertain. This CDR3 region has 14 residues. The V gene's germline CDR1 is MDHEN and CDR2 SYDVKM. Trimming pared 9 bases from V and 4 bases from J, leaving 18 bases between.

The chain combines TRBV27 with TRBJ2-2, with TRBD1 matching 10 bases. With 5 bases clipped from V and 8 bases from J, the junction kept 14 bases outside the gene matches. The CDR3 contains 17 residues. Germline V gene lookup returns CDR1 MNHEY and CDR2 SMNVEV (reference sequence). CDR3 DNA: TGTGCCAGCAGTATTGACGGGACAGGGGTTGAGTCTGGGGAGCTGTTTTTT. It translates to CASSIDGTGVESGELFF.

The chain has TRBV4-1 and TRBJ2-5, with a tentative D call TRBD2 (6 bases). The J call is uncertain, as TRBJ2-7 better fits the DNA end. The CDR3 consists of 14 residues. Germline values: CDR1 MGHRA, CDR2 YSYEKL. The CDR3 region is CASSQGRGNYEQYF. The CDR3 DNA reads TGCGCCAGCAGCCAAGGGAGGGGAAACTACGAGCAGTACTTC.